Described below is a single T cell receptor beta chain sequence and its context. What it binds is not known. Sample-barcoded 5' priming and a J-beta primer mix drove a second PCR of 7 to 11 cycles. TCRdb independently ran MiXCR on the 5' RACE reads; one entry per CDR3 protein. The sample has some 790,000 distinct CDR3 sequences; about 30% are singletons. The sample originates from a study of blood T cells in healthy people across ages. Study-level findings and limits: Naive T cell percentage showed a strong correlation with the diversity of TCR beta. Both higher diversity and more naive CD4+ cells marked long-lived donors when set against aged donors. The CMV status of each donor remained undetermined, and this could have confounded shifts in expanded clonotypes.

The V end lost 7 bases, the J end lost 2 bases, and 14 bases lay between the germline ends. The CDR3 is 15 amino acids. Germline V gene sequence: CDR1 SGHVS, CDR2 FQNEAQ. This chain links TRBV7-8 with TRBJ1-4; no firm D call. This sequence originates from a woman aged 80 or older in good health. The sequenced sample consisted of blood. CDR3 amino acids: CASIAGGFTNEKLFF. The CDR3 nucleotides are TGTGCCAGCATTGCGGGAGGCTTCACTAATGAAAAACTGTTTTTT.